This T cell receptor (beta chain) was identified in a study of blood T cell repertoires in COVID-19. The overall study: PBMCs, B-cell-depleted T cells, or T cells provided the cDNA or gDNA that made up the material.

Source study methods: The assay estimated nucleated cells by amplifying reference gene primers. Sequenced by immunoSEQ multiplex PCR; TCRdb stores in-frame clones only, minus some. The V and J calls and clone size were taken over from that table, and D and trimming were inferred from the DNA. The sample lists about 220,000 clones, about 88% occurring once. In its sample, this clone was seen once. Germline CDR1 is MDHEN and CDR2 is SYDVKM. This CDR3 has 16 amino acids. V lost 5 bases to trimming and J lost 6 bases; unmatched junction nucleotides: 7. The V and J genes are TRBV28 and TRBJ2-4, with 13 nucleotides matching TRBD2. Sequences were obtained from peripheral blood. This receptor was identified in a man between 45 and 60 years old who had recovered from COVID-19. The CDR3 is CASSPTSGRAGNIQYF. The CDR3 DNA is TGTGCCAGCAGTCCAACTAGCGGGAGGGCGGGAAACATTCAGTACTTC.